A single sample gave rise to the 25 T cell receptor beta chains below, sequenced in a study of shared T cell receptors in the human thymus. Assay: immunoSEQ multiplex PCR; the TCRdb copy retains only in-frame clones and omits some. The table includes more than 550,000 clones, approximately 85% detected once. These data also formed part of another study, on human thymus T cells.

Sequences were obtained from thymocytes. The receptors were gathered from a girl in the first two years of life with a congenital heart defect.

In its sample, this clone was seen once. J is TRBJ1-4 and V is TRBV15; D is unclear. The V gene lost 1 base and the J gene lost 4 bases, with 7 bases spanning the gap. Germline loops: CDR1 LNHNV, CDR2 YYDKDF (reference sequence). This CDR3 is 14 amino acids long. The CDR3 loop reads CATSRVAGNEKLFF. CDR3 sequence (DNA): TGTGCCACCAGCAGAGTGGCAGGTAATGAAAAACTGTTTTTT.

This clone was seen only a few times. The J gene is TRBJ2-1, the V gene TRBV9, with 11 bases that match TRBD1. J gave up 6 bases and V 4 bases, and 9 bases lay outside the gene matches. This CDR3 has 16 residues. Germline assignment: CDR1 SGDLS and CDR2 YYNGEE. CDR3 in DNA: TGTGCCAGCAGCCACCTTAGGGGACAGGGGGTCAATGAGCAGTTCTTC. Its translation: CASSHLRGQGVNEQFF.

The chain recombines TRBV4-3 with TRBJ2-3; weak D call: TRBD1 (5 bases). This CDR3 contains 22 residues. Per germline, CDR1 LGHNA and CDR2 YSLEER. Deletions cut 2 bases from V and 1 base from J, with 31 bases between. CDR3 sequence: CASSQRRFGLQQAVGGTDTQYF. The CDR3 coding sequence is TGCGCCAGCAGCCAACGGCGGTTCGGCCTGCAACAGGCGGTTGGGGGCACAGATACGCAGTATTTT.

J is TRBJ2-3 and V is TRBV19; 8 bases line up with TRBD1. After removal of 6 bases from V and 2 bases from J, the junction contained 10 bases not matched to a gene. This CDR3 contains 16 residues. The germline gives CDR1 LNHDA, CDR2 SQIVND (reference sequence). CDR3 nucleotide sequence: TGTGCCAGTAGAAGACAGGGGTCACTTCTCACAGATACGCAGTATTTT. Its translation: CASRRQGSLLTDTQYF.

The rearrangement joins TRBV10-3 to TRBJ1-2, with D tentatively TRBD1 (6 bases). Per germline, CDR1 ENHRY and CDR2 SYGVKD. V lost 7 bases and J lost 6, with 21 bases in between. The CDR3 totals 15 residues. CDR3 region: CAIMAEQGWQDGYTF. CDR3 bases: TGTGCCATCATGGCGGAACAGGGATGGCAGGATGGCTACACCTTC.

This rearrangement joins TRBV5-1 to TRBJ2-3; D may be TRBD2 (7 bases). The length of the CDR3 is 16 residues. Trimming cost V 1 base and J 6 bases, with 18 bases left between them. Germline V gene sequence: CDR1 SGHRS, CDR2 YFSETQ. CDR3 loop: CASSLRGGVGEDTQYF. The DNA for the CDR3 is TGCGCCAGCAGCTTGAGGGGGGGCGTAGGGGAGGATACGCAGTATTTT.

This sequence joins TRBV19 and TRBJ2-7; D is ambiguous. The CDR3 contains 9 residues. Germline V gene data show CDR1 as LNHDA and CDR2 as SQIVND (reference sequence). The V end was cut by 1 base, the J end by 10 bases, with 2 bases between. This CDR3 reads CASSIAQYF. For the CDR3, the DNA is TGTGCCAGTAGTATAGCACAGTACTTC.

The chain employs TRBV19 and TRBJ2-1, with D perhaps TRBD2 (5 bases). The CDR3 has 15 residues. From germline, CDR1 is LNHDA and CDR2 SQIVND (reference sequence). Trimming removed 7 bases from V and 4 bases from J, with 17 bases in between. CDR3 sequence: CASTSSGMGYNEQFF. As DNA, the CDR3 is TGTGCCAGTACCTCATCCGGGATGGGTTACAATGAGCAGTTCTTC.

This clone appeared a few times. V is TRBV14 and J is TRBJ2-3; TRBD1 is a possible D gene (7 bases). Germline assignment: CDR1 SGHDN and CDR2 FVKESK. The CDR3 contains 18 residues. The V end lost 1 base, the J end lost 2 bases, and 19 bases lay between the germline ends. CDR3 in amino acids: CASSQVRLTGDFTDTQYF. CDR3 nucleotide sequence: TGTGCCAGCAGCCAAGTAAGGCTAACAGGGGACTTCACAGATACGCAGTATTTT.

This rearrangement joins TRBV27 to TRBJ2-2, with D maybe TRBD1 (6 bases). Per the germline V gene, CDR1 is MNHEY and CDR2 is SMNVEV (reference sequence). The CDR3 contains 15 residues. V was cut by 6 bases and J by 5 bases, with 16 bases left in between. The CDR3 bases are TGTGCCAGCAGCACCGGGACAAGGAGGACCGGGGAGCTGTTTTTT. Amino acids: CASSTGTRRTGELFF.

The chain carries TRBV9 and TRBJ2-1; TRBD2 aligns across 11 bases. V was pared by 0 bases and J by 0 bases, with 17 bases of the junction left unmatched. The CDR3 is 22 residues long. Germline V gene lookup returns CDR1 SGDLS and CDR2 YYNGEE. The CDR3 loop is CASSVDFRGIGTSGNSYNEQFF. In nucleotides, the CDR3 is TGTGCCAGCAGCGTAGATTTCCGAGGTATTGGGACTAGCGGAAACTCCTACAATGAGCAGTTCTTC.

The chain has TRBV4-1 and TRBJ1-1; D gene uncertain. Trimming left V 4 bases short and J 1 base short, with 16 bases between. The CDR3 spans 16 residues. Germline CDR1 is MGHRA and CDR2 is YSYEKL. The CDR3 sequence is CASSLKMTGKNTEAFF. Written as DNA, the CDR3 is TGCGCCAGCAGCCTAAAGATGACGGGAAAGAACACTGAAGCTTTCTTT.

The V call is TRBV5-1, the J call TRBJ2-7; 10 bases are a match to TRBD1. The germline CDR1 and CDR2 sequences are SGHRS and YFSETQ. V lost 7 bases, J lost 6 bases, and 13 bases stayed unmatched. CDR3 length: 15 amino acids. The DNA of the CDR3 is TGCGCCAGCCGAGAGCTCGGGGACAGGGGAAGCGAGCAGTACTTC. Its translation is CASRELGDRGSEQYF.

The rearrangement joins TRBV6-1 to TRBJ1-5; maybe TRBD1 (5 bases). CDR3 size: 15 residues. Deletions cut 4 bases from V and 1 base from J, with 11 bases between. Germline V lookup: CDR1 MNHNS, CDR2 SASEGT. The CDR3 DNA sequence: TGTGCCAGCAGTGGTCGGGGGAGGAGCAATCAGCCCCAGCATTTT. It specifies CASSGRGRSNQPQHF.

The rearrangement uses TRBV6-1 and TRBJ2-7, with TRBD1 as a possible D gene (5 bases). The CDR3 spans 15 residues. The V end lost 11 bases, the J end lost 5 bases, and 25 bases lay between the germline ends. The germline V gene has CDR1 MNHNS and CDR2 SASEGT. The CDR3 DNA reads TGTGCCGCCCAGACCACAGGTCTTCCCCTAGACGAGCAGTACTTC. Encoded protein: CAAQTTGLPLDEQYF.

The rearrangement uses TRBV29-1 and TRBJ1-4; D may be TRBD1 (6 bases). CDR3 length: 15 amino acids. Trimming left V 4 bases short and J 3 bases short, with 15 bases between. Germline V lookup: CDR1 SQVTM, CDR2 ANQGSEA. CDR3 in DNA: TGCAGCGTTGGGCAGGGGAGTCCTGCTAATGAAAAACTGTTTTTT. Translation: CSVGQGSPANEKLFF.

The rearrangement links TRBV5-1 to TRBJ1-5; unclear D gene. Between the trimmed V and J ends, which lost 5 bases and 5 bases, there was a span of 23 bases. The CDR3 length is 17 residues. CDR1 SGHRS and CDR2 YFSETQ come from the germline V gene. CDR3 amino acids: CASSTDTPSLSHQPQHF. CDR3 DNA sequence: TGCGCCAGCAGTACTGACACCCCTTCCCTCTCCCATCAGCCCCAGCATTTT.

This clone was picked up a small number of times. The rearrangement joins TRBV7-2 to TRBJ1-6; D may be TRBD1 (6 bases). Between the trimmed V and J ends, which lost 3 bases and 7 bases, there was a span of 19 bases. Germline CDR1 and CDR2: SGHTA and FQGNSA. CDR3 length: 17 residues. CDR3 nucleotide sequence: TGTGCCAGCAGCTTGGGCCACAGGGTACCGGGCAATTCACCCCTCCACTTT. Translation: CASSLGHRVPGNSPLHF.

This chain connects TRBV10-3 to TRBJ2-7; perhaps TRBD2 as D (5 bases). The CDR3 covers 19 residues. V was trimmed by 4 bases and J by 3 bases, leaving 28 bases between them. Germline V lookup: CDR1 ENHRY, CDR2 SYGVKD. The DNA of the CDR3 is TGTGCCATCAGTGTCTTTAGAGGGTATCGACGATTCGGGCACTACGAGCAGTACTTC. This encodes CAISVFRGYRRFGHYEQYF.

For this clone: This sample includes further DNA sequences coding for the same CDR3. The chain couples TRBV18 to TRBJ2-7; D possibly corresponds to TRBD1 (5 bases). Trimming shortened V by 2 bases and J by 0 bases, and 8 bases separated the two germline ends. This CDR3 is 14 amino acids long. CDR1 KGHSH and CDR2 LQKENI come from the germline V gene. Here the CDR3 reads CASSPGDSSYEQYF. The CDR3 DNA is TGTGCCAGCTCACCAGGAGACAGCTCCTACGAGCAGTACTTC.

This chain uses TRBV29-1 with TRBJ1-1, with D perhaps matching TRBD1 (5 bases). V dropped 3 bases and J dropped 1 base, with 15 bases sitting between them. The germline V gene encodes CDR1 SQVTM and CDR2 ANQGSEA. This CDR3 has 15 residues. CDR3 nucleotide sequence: TGCAGCGTTGACAGGAAGGCAGGGCAGAACACTGAAGCTTTCTTT. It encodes CSVDRKAGQNTEAFF.

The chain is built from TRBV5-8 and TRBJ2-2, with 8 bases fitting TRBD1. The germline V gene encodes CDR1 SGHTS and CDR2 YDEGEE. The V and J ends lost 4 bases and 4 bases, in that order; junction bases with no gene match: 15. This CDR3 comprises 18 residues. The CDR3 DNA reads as TGTGCCAGCAGCCACAACTGGCAGGGGGCTGGAGCCACCGGGGAGCTGTTTTTT. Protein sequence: CASSHNWQGAGATGELFF. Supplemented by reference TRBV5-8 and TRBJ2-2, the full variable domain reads EAGVTQSPTHLIKTRGQQATLRCSPISGHTSVYWYQQALGLGLQFLLWYDEGEERNRGNFPPRFSGRQFPNYSSELNVNALELEDSALYLCASSHNWQGAGATGELFFGEGSRLTVL.

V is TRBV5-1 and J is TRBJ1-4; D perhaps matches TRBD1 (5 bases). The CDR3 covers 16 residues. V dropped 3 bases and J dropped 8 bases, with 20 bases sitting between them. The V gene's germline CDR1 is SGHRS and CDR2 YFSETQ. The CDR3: CASSSSGLRGEEKLFF. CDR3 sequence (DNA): TGCGCCAGCAGCTCTTCCGGACTGCGGGGGGAAGAAAAACTGTTTTTT.

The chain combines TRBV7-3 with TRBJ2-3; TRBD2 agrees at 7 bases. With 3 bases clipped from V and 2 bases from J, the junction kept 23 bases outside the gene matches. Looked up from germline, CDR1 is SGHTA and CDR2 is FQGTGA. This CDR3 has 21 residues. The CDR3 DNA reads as TGTGCCAGCAGCTTTGATTCGCCTGCGGGGGACCCTATCAGACTCACAGATACGCAGTATTTT. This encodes CASSFDSPAGDPIRLTDTQYF.

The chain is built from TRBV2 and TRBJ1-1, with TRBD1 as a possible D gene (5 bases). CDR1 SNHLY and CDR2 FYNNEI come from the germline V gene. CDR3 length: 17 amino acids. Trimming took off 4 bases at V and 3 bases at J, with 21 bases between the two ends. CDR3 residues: CASSVQTRQFLDTEAFF. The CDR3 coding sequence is TGTGCCAGCAGTGTACAAACTCGACAGTTTTTGGACACTGAAGCTTTCTTT. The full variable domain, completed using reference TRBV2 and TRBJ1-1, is EPEVTQTPSHQVTQMGQEVILRCVPISNHLYFYWYRQILGQKVEFLVSFYNNEISEKSEIFDDQFSVERPDGSNFTLKIRSTKLEDSAMYFCASSVQTRQFLDTEAFFGQGTRLTVV.